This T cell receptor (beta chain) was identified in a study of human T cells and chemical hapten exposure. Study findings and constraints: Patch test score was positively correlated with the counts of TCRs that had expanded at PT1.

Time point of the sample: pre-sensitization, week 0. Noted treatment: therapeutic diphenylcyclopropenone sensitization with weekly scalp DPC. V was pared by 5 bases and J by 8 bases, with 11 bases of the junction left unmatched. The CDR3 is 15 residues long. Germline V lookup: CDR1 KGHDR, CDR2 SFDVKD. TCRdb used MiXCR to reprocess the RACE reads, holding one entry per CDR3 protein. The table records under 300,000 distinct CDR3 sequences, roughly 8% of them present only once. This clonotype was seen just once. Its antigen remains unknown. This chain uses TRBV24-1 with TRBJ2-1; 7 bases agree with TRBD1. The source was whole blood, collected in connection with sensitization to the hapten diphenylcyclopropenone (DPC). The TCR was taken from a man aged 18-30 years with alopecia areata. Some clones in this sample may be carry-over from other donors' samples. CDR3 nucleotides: TGTGCCACCAGTGTTCAGCGACAGGGCGGCGATGAGCAGTTCTTC. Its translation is CATSVQRQGGDEQFF.